The rows below give T cell receptor beta chains drawn from one sample of a study of blood T cell repertoires in COVID-19. Sequencing was performed with immunoSEQ multiplex PCR; in TCRdb, only in-frame clones are kept and a portion is missing. The data contain some 120,000 clones, around 84% of them seen just once; the ten biggest clones take up roughly 1.5%. The sample comprised peripheral blood. Receptors were obtained from a man aged 35-49 years with acute or convalescent COVID-19. The CDR3 runs from the conserved cysteine through the conserved F or W. The D gene is left open where the match is weak. Size is stated for part of the rows, as once, few or many counts, or as a class when the clone is expanded.

J: TRBJ2-3
V: TRBV5-1
size: NA
D: NA
CDR3: CASSLSTRTDTQYF
DNA: TGCGCCAGCAGCTTGTCAACTCGCACAGATACGCAGTATTTT

J: TRBJ2-7
V: TRBV30
size: NA
D: TRBD1
CDR3: CAWSVGSGGPYEQYF
DNA: TGTGCCTGGAGTGTAGGGTCAGGGGGCCCCTACGAGCAGTACTTC

J: TRBJ2-7
V: TRBV4-2
size: many
D: TRBD2
CDR3: CASSQELTGGDHEQYF
DNA: TGTGCCAGCAGCCAAGAATTAACGGGGGGGGACCACGAGCAGTACTTC

J: TRBJ2-3
V: TRBV4-1
size: NA
D: TRBD2
CDR3: CASSQDSGRATDTQYF
DNA: TGCGCCAGCAGCCAAGATAGCGGGAGGGCCACAGATACGCAGTATTTT

J: TRBJ1-5
V: TRBV12-3/TRBV12-4
size: NA
D: NA
CDR3: CASSLPGIWPQHF
DNA: TGTGCCAGCAGTTTACCAGGTATATGGCCCCAGCATTTT

J: TRBJ1-2
V: TRBV7-2
size: NA
D: NA
CDR3: CASSFPGAGYTF
DNA: TGTGCCAGCAGCTTCCCGGGAGCCGGCTACACCTTC

J: TRBJ1-2
V: TRBV11-2
size: NA
D: TRBD1
CDR3: CASSLEGGWGQSPYGYTF
DNA: TGTGCCAGCAGCTTAGAAGGGGGCTGGGGACAGTCCCCCTATGGCTACACCTTC

J: TRBJ2-1
V: TRBV19
size: NA
D: TRBD1
CDR3: CASSIVGTGGINNEQFF
DNA: TGTGCCAGTAGTATCGTTGGGACAGGGGGCATCAACAATGAGCAGTTCTTC

J: TRBJ2-4
V: TRBV6-1
size: NA
D: NA
CDR3: CASSEGSGLAKNIQYF
DNA: TGTGCCAGCAGTGAAGGGTCTGGCTTAGCCAAAAACATTCAGTACTTC

J: TRBJ2-5
V: TRBV3-1/TRBV3-2
size: NA
D: NA
CDR3: CASSPSGTETQYF
DNA: TGTGCCAGCAGCCCCTCGGGTACAGAGACCCAGTACTTC

J: TRBJ2-7
V: TRBV4-3
size: NA
D: NA
CDR3: CASSQAGRGSYEQYF
DNA: TGCGCCAGCAGCCAAGCGGGCAGGGGTTCCTACGAGCAGTACTTC

J: TRBJ1-2
V: TRBV28
size: NA
D: NA
CDR3: CATGDQANYGYTF
DNA: TGTGCCACGGGGGACCAAGCTAACTATGGCTACACCTTC

J: TRBJ1-4
V: TRBV19
size: NA
D: NA
CDR3: CASRSRGTNEKLFF
DNA: TGTGCCAGTAGGTCGCGGGGCACTAATGAAAAACTGTTTTTT

J: TRBJ2-3
V: TRBV6-6
size: NA
D: TRBD2
CDR3: CASRHGGDTDTQYF
DNA: TGTGCCAGCAGACACGGGGGGGATACAGATACGCAGTATTTT

J: TRBJ1-1
V: TRBV5-1
size: NA
D: NA
CDR3: CASSLAGWNTEAFF
DNA: TGCGCCAGCAGCTTGGCAGGGTGGAACACTGAAGCTTTCTTT

J: TRBJ2-7
V: TRBV19
size: NA
D: TRBD1
CDR3: CASSIRTGWGEQYF
DNA: TGTGCCAGTAGTATTAGGACAGGGTGGGGCGAGCAGTACTTC

J: TRBJ1-5
V: TRBV7-9
size: NA
D: NA
CDR3: CASSLEDSPWEPQHF
DNA: TGTGCCAGCAGCTTAGAGGACAGCCCTTGGGAGCCCCAGCATTTT

J: TRBJ2-2
V: TRBV7-3
size: NA
D: NA
CDR3: CASSSQVATGELFF
DNA: TGTGCCAGCAGCTCCCAGGTTGCGACCGGGGAGCTGTTTTTT

J: TRBJ2-5
V: TRBV7-9
size: NA
D: TRBD1
CDR3: CASSSSFTGQGVETQYF
DNA: TGTGCCAGCAGCTCATCATTCACGGGACAGGGAGTGGAGACCCAGTACTTC

J: TRBJ2-1
V: TRBV3-1/TRBV3-2
size: few
D: TRBD2
CDR3: CASSQVASGSRNEQFF
DNA: TGTGCCAGCAGCCAAGTGGCTAGCGGGAGTCGGAATGAGCAGTTCTTC

J: TRBJ2-4
V: TRBV28
size: NA
D: NA
CDR3: CASSTNGTPQYF
DNA: TGTGCCAGCAGTACCAACGGGACTCCGCAGTACTTC

J: TRBJ2-1
V: TRBV30
size: NA
D: NA
CDR3: CAWSVGAGNYNEQFF
DNA: TGTGCCTGGAGTGTTGGGGCGGGGAACTACAATGAGCAGTTCTTC

J: TRBJ2-2
V: TRBV28
size: NA
D: NA
CDR3: CASSHGDIRRTGELFF
DNA: TGTGCCAGCTCACATGGGGACATACGGAGGACCGGGGAGCTGTTTTTT

J: TRBJ2-7
V: TRBV5-1
size: few
D: NA
CDR3: CASSPSPVQGNEQYF
DNA: TGCGCCAGCAGCCCCTCCCCTGTCCAGGGGAACGAGCAGTACTTC

J: TRBJ2-1
V: TRBV2
size: NA
D: TRBD2
CDR3: CASKTAGPSYNEQFF
DNA: TGTGCCAGCAAGACAGCGGGACCCTCCTACAATGAGCAGTTCTTC

J: TRBJ1-2
V: TRBV6-4
size: NA
D: NA
CDR3: CASSDPSYGYTF
DNA: TGTGCCAGCAGTGACCCGAGCTATGGCTACACCTTC

J: TRBJ1-2
V: TRBV5-1
size: NA
D: NA
CDR3: CASSLGDNRGYTF
DNA: TGCGCCAGCAGCTTGGGGGACAACCGGGGCTACACCTTC

J: TRBJ2-5
V: TRBV7-2
size: NA
D: NA
CDR3: CASSLAGGPRMETQYF
DNA: TGTGCCAGCAGCTTAGCCGGGGGGCCAAGGATGGAGACCCAGTACTTC

J: TRBJ2-3
V: TRBV19
size: NA
D: NA
CDR3: CASSIRGSGSRGTQYF
DNA: TGTGCCAGTAGTATAAGAGGTAGCGGCTCGCGGGGTACGCAGTATTTT

J: TRBJ2-1
V: TRBV13
size: NA
D: TRBD2
CDR3: CASSPRVGRERNEQFF
DNA: TGTGCCAGCAGCCCCCGGGTCGGGCGGGAGCGCAATGAGCAGTTCTTC

J: TRBJ2-1
V: TRBV11-3
size: NA
D: TRBD1
CDR3: CASSGQGRNEQFF
DNA: TGTGCCAGCAGCGGACAGGGGCGCAATGAGCAGTTCTTC